A selection of T cell receptor beta chains follows, all from one sample in a study of blood T cell repertoires in COVID-19. This table comes from immunoSEQ multiplex PCR, and its TCRdb copy is limited to in-frame clones, with some not included. The table lists around 280,000 clones, around 88% of them singletons. Sequencing was performed on peripheral blood. Receptors originate from a woman under 40 who had recovered from COVID-19. The CDR3 runs from the conserved cysteine through the conserved F or W. Fields, in order: V gene, D gene, clone size, J gene, CDR3 DNA, CDR3 protein. The D gene is left open where the match is weak. Size is omitted from some rows. Given values are once, few, many or a class for expanded clones.

TRBV6-6	NA	once	TRBJ1-2	TGTGCCAGCAGTTCACACGACAGAATCTATGGCTACACCTTC	CASSSHDRIYGYTF
TRBV14	TRBD1	NA	TRBJ2-7	TGTGCCAGTAATCTGGACAGGAACGAGCAGTACTTC	CASNLDRNEQYF
TRBV2	NA	NA	TRBJ2-1	TGTGCCAGCGAACGGGACACCACCTACAATGAGCAGTTCTTC	CASERDTTYNEQFF
TRBV27	NA	NA	TRBJ2-7	TGTGCCAGCAGTTTGCAGGGCTCCTACGAGCAGTACTTC	CASSLQGSYEQYF
TRBV3-1/TRBV3-2	TRBD2	NA	TRBJ2-2	TGTGCCAGCAGCCAATGGTCCCTAGCGGGAGAAAGAGGGGAGCTGTTTTTT	CASSQWSLAGERGELFF
TRBV10-3	TRBD2	NA	TRBJ2-7	TGTGCCATCAGTGAGCCGACTAGCGGCTTATACGAGCAGTACTTC	CAISEPTSGLYEQYF
TRBV6-2/TRBV6-3	TRBD2	NA	TRBJ2-1	TGTGCCAGCAGCCCCACGGGACTAGCGGGAGACCCCTACAATGAGCAGTTCTTC	CASSPTGLAGDPYNEQFF
TRBV29-1	NA	NA	TRBJ2-5	TGCAGCGCTCCTCGGGGTTCCCAAGAGACCCAGTACTTC	CSAPRGSQETQYF
TRBV7-2	NA	NA	TRBJ1-1	TGTGCCAGCAGCCCCCGCCACTCCGTCACTGAAGCTTTCTTT	CASSPRHSVTEAFF
TRBV5-6	TRBD1	NA	TRBJ1-4	TGTGCCAGCAGCTTGCAGGGGGATGCGCGAAATGAAAAACTGTTTTTT	CASSLQGDARNEKLFF
TRBV7-3	NA	NA	TRBJ2-5	TGTGCCAGCAGCTTTGGGGGAGGAGAGACCCAGTACTTC	CASSFGGGETQYF
TRBV10-3	TRBD1	NA	TRBJ1-1	TGTGCCATCAGGAAAGACAGGGGGTTTACTGAAGCTTTCTTT	CAIRKDRGFTEAFF
TRBV19	TRBD1	NA	TRBJ2-3	TGTGCCAGTAGTACCGGACAGGGTTCGCCAGATACGCAGTATTTT	CASSTGQGSPDTQYF
TRBV18	TRBD2	NA	TRBJ2-2	TGTGCCAGCTCACCCGGCGGGACTAGCGGTAATTCGAACACCGGGGAGCTGTTTTTT	CASSPGGTSGNSNTGELFF
TRBV5-1	TRBD1	NA	TRBJ1-3	TGCGCCAGCAGCTTGGGGGACAGCTTGGGAAACACCATATATTTT	CASSLGDSLGNTIYF
TRBV7-3	NA	NA	TRBJ1-1	TGTGCCAGCAGCTTAGGCCCAGGGCACACTGAAGCTTTCTTT	CASSLGPGHTEAFF
TRBV2	NA	NA	TRBJ1-1	TGTGCCAGCAGTGCACGTGGCAGAACGAACACTGAAGCTTTCTTT	CASSARGRTNTEAFF
TRBV29-1	TRBD2	NA	TRBJ2-7	TGCAGCGTTCCCGGACTAGCGGGTAACAACGAGCAGTACTTC	CSVPGLAGNNEQYF
TRBV6-6	NA	NA	TRBJ2-1	TGTGCCAGCAGTCCACGGGGGTTCTCCTACAATGAGCAGTTCTTC	CASSPRGFSYNEQFF
TRBV27	TRBD2	NA	TRBJ2-2	TGTGCCAGCAGGGGGACTAGCATCACCGGGGAGCTGTTTTTT	CASRGTSITGELFF
TRBV3-1/TRBV3-2	NA	NA	TRBJ2-1	TGTGCCAGCAGCCAAGGGGGGCTTGAGCAGTTCTTC	CASSQGGLEQFF
TRBV7-2	NA	NA	TRBJ2-7	TGTGCCAGCAGCTTAGGGGCCATGGGCTACGAGCAGTACTTC	CASSLGAMGYEQYF
TRBV27	TRBD1	NA	TRBJ2-7	TGTGCCAGCAGTTCGGGGACAGACTACGAGCAGTACTTC	CASSSGTDYEQYF
TRBV4-1	TRBD2	NA	TRBJ2-7	TGCGCCAGCAGCCAAGAAGAAGGGGACTGGCCGACTAGCGGGAGGGCCACCTACGAGCAGTACTTC	CASSQEEGDWPTSGRATYEQYF
TRBV11-2	TRBD2	NA	TRBJ2-3	TGTGCCAGCAGCACTCTAGCGGAGAGCACAGATACGCAGTATTTT	CASSTLAESTDTQYF
TRBV11-2	NA	NA	TRBJ2-3	TGTGCCAGCAGCTTACGGGGGGCAGCCACAGATACGCAGTATTTT	CASSLRGAATDTQYF
TRBV28	NA	NA	TRBJ1-2	TGTGCCAGCAGTTTATCTTACAGGGATGGCTACACCTTC	CASSLSYRDGYTF
TRBV7-2	NA	NA	TRBJ2-7	TGTGCCAGCAGCGCCGATAGCGGCTACGAGCAGTACTTC	CASSADSGYEQYF
TRBV28	NA	NA	TRBJ2-7	TGTGCCAGCAGGCCTCAGGGGTTGTACGAGCAGTACTTC	CASRPQGLYEQYF
TRBV27	NA	few	TRBJ2-7	TGTGCCAGCAGTTTAGACAGCACCTACGAGCAGTACTTC	CASSLDSTYEQYF
TRBV19	TRBD1	NA	TRBJ1-2	TGTGCCAGTAGTGCCAAGAGGACAGGATTGCTCGGCTACACCTTC	CASSAKRTGLLGYTF
TRBV11-3	TRBD2	NA	TRBJ2-2	TGTGCCAGCAGCGCCGGACTAGCGATCACCGGGGAGCTGTTTTTT	CASSAGLAITGELFF
TRBV16	NA	NA	TRBJ1-5	TGTGCCAGCAGCCACAGGGATATCAATCAGCCCCAGCATTTT	CASSHRDINQPQHF